The 3 T cell receptor beta chains below come from one sample, sequenced in a study of PD-1 blockade in classical Hodgkin lymphoma. Sequencing used immunoSEQ multiplex PCR; TCRdb keeps in-frame clones, though not all of them. The sample carries approximately 4,900 clones, about 65% recorded once. Indicated time point: cycle 4 day 1 (C4D1), after less than 7 weeks of nivolumab. Following autologous stem cell transplantation, relapse occurred in every patient, and exposure to brentuximab vedotin varied. Magnetic negative selection isolated CD8+ T cells from thawed PBMCs. Source: CD8+ T cells from blood, taken before the fourth cycle of nivolumab. These receptors all stem from a human donor with classical Hodgkin lymphoma.

This clone was detected only once. The chain uses TRBV4-2 and TRBJ1-5; tentatively, D is TRBD1 (5 bases). Per germline, CDR1 LGHNA and CDR2 YNFKEQ. CDR3 size: 14 residues. Trimming removed 3 bases at V and 6 bases at J, with 12 bases between. This chain's CDR3 is CASSHLGTGQPQHF. The CDR3 region has the DNA TGTGCCAGCAGCCATCTCGGGACTGGTCAGCCCCAGCATTTT.

The chain joins TRBV5-4 to TRBJ2-7; possible D gene TRBD2, 6 bases. The germline gives CDR1 SGHNT, CDR2 YYREEE (reference sequence). There are 14 residues in the CDR3. Trimming stripped 4 bases from V and 1 base from J, with 12 bases between. CDR3 nucleotides: TGTGCCAGCAGCCAAGACGGGACTTCCTACGAGCAGTACTTC. The encoded protein is CASSQDGTSYEQYF.

J is TRBJ1-2 and V is TRBV6-6; the match to TRBD1 covers 9 bases. This CDR3 comprises 16 residues. The V gene's germline CDR1 is MNHNY and CDR2 SVGAGI (reference sequence). J was trimmed by 1 base and V by 2 bases; bases with no gene match: 5. DNA of the CDR3: TGTGCCAGCAGTTACACAGGGACAGGGAATAACTATGGCTACACCTTC. As protein: CASSYTGTGNNYGYTF.